This T cell receptor (beta chain) was captured in a study of blood T cell repertoires in COVID-19. Study as a whole: The origin of the acute and convalescent COVID-19 samples was the United States, Italy and Spain. The analysed material was cDNA or gDNA that came from T cells, B-cell-depleted T cells, or PBMCs.

Trimming left V 5 bases short and J 5 bases short, with 6 bases between. The CDR3 is 12 residues long. Clones were read by immunoSEQ multiplex PCR, and TCRdb kept only the in-frame ones, dropping some. The data hold approximately 140,000 clones, with roughly 90% observed a single time. The TCR originated in a man aged 50 to 59 with active or convalescent COVID-19. The chain couples TRBV12-3 or TRBV12-4 to TRBJ1-4; weak D call: TRBD1 (6 bases). Sample: peripheral blood. The CDR3 sequence: CASSGTNEKLFF. CDR3 coding DNA: TGTGCCAGCAGTGGGACAAATGAAAAACTGTTTTTT.